Here is one TCR beta chain with its context. Its antigen is still unknown. It has no much larger one-base neighbor in the sample; base qualities were not kept. The record originates from a study of T cell responses to AZD1222 COVID-19 vaccine (dated by TCRdb to the early 2020s). About the study as a whole: AZD1222 recipients whose second dose came at about 4 weeks and those whose second dose came at about 12 weeks were combined into one group, since spike-specific TCR depth and breadth did not differ between the two schedules. TCR sequencing was performed for about 250 trial participants, of whom 207 were given two doses of AZD1222 and some 25 were given two doses of MenACWY control vaccine. Trial participants were enrolled by age into 18-55, 56-69 and 70-plus year subgroups, with roughly 150, 30 and 60 TCR-sequenced participants respectively. The study at large found these results: Participants were mostly white British and included more females than males, and it was suggested by the authors that clonal diversity may have been underestimated. In the small 56-69-year group, the increase in depth fell short of significance, most likely because of low power. Because no samples from the day 14 peak response were available, repertoires could be characterized only after the peak T cell response. Conclusions about previously exposed vaccinees are limited, since just 6 or 7 AZD1222 recipients were seropositive for SARS-CoV-2 at baseline. Spike-specific TCR breadth and depth rose significantly after two AZD1222 doses compared with day 0 and with MenACWY recipients. Epitopes outside the regions mutated in the B.1.351 and B.1.1.7 variants were reportedly recognized by nearly half of the unique spike-specific TCRs. CD4 TCRs associated with the vaccine covered the entire spike protein, and the dominant responses were in regions 160-218 and 743-854.

The CDR3 regions of human TCRbeta chains were analyzed by immunosequencing. Per the source publication's procedure: TCRs in the repertoires were compared against a reference library of SARS-CoV-2-specific TCRs that had been generated with the MIRA antigen-specificity platform. Breadth was defined as the fraction of unique TCRs that were SARS-CoV-2-associated. Depth was defined as the fraction of total T cells that were SARS-CoV-2-associated. Using the MIRA data, each spike-specific TCR was assigned both to the spike region to which the TCR was reactive and to a CD4 or CD8 class. Log10-transformed breadth and depth values were compared by one-way ANOVA with Sidak's multiple comparisons tests. This immuneACCESS table, as held by TCRdb, lists in-frame sequences with V and J called but not all clones. Of the missing ones, under half trace to an unresolved V gene in checked studies; the others have no known cause. V, J and clone size derive from that table, while D and trimming were established from the DNA sequence. The sample table contains approximately 190,000 clones; only one count was recorded for around 92% of them. The ten biggest clones cover roughly 9.8% of the sample.

Interpreted using the paper, the time point label stands for: baseline before first vaccination. Samples from vaccinated people were obtained from the UK trials COV001 and COV002, which included a single-blind randomized controlled phase 2/3 trial of AZD1222 (ChAdOx1 nCoV-19) in healthy adults. For TCRbeta chain sequencing, PBMC samples from trial participants were taken at day 0 and at day 28 after the second dose. For this chain, trimming is 4 bases at the V end and 1 base at the J end, and the number of junction bases without a gene match is 1. From the cysteine up to the phenylalanine, the CDR3 has a length of 14 residues. Only CDR3 DNA remains: 42 bases, in frame from the first base. CDR1 and CDR2 are drawn from the germline V gene: SGHRS, YFSETQ.

Sequences were derived from peripheral blood, sampled on day 0 of AZD1222 vaccination. The TCR sequence derives from an adult in good health. The rearranged chain carries TRBV5-1 and TRBJ1-1, with 10 central nucleotides matching TRBD1. The CDR3 region has the sequence CASSRQGANTEAFF. The nucleotide sequence reads TGCGCCAGCAGCCGACAGGGGGCGAACACTGAAGCTTTCTTT. When the CDR3 is completed using the reference TRBV5-1 and TRBJ1-1 genes on either side, the full variable domain is KAGVTQTPRYLIKTRGQQVTLSCSPISGHRSVSWYQQTPGQGLQFLFEYFSETQRNKGNFPGRFSGRQFSNSRSEMNVSTLELGDSALYLCASSRQGANTEAFFGQGTRLTVV.